This TCR beta chain was sequenced for a study of blood T cell repertoires in COVID-19. Turning to the study itself: The United States, Italy and Spain supplied acute and convalescent COVID-19 samples. T cells, B-cell-depleted T cells, or PBMCs supplied cDNA or gDNA.

How the authors handled the data: Cell counts per sample came from amplifying reference gene primers. Clones were read by immunoSEQ multiplex PCR, and TCRdb kept only the in-frame ones, dropping some. V and J calls and clone size are those listed in that table; D and trimming were worked out from the DNA. The sample shows more than 200,000 clones, 70% to 90% of them seen only once. The junction had 5 bases not matched to a gene; V was cut back by 10 bases and J by 3 bases. This CDR3 is 14 amino acids long. The germline V gene has CDR1 ENHRY and CDR2 SYGVKD. Sequencing used peripheral blood. The V and J genes are TRBV10-3 and TRBJ2-3; 12 bases agree with TRBD2. The receptor comes from a man younger than 35 with active or convalescent COVID-19. CDR3 amino acids: CASSGTSGTDTQYF. In DNA form, the CDR3 reads TGTGCCAGCTCCGGGACTAGCGGGACAGATACGCAGTATTTT.